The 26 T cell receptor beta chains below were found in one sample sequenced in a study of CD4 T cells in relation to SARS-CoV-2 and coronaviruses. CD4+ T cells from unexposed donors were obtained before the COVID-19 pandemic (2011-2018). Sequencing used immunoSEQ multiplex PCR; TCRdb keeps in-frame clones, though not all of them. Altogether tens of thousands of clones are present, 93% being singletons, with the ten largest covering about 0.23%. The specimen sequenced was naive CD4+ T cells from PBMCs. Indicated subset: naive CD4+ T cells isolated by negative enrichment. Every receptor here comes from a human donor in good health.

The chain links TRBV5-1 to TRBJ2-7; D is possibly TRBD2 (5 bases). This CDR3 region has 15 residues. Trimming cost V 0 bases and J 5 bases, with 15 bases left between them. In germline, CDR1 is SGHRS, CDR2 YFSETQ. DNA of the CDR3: TGCGCCAGCAGCTTGGCCCCGGCGGGCACCGACGAGCAGTACTTC. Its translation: CASSLAPAGTDEQYF.

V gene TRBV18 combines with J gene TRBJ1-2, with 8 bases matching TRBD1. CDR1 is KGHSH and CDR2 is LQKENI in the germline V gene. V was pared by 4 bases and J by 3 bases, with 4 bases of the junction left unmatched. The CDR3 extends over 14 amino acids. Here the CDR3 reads CASSQTGADYGYTF. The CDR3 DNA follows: TGTGCCAGCTCACAGACAGGGGCGGACTATGGCTACACCTTC.

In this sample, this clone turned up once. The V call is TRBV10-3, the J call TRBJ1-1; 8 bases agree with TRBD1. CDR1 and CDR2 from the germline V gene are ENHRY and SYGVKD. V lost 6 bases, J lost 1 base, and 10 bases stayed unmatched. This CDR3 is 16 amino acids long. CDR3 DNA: TGTGCCATCAGACCTGGAGGGACAGGCGAGAACACTGAAGCTTTCTTT. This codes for CAIRPGGTGENTEAFF.

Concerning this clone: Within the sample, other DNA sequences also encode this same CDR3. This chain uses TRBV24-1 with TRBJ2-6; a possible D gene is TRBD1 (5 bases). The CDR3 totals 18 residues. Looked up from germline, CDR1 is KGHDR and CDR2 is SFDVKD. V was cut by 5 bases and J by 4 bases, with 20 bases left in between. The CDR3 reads CATSALLGVLRGANVLTF. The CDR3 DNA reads TGTGCCACCAGTGCCCTTCTAGGGGTGCTAAGAGGGGCCAACGTCCTGACTTTC.

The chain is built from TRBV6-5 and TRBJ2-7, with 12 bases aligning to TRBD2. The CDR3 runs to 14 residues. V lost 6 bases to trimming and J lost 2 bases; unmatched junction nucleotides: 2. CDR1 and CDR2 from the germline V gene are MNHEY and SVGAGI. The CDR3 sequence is CASSRLAGAYEQYF. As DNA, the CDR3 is TGTGCCAGCAGCCGACTAGCGGGAGCCTACGAGCAGTACTTC.

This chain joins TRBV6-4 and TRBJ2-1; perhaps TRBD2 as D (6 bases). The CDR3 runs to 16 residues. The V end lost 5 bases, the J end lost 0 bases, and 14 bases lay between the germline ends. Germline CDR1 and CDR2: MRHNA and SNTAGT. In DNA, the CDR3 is TGTGCCAGCAGTTTCCTAGCGCCCAGCTCCTACAATGAGCAGTTCTTC. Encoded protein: CASSFLAPSSYNEQFF.

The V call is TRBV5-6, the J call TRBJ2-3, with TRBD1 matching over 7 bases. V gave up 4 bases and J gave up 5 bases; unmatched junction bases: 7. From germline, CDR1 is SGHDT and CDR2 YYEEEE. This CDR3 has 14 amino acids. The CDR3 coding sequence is TGTGCCAGCAGCAGGACAGGAGGCGGAGATACGCAGTATTTT. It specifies CASSRTGGGDTQYF. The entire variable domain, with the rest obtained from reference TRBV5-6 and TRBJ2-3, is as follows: DAGVTQSPTHLIKTRGQQVTLRCSPKSGHDTVSWYQQALGQGPQFIFQYYEEEERQRGNFPDRFSGHQFPNYSSELNVNALLLGDSALYLCASSRTGGGDTQYFGPGTRLTVL.

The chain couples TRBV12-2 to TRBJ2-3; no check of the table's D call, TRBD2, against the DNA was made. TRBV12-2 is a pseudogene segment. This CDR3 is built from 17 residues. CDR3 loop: CASRPKDEREGTDTQYF. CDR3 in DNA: TGTGCAAGTCGCCCTAAGGACGAGCGGGAAGGGACAGATACGCAGTATTTT.

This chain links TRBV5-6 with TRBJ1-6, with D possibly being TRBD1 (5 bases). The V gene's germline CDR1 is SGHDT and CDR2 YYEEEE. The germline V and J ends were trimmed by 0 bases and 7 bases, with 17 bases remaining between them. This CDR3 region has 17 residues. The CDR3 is CASSLAQGPLDNSPLHF. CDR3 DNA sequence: TGTGCCAGCAGCTTGGCCCAGGGACCTCTCGACAATTCACCCCTCCACTTT.

This chain's CDR3 is CASSEGLALTGELFF. CDR3 sequence (DNA): TGCGCCAGCAGCGAGGGACTAGCCCTCACCGGGGAGCTGTTTTTT. The chain couples TRBV5-1 to TRBJ2-2; 9 bases are a match to TRBD2. The germline V gene has CDR1 SGHRS and CDR2 YFSETQ. This CDR3 comprises 15 residues. V shed 4 bases and J 4 bases; nucleotides not matched to a gene: 5.

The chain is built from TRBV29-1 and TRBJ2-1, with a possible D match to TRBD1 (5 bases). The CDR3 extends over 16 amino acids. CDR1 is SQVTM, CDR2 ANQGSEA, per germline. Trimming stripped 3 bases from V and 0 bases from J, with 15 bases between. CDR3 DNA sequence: TGCAGCGTTGACGGCTTCCGGACACTCTCCTACAATGAGCAGTTCTTC. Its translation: CSVDGFRTLSYNEQFF.

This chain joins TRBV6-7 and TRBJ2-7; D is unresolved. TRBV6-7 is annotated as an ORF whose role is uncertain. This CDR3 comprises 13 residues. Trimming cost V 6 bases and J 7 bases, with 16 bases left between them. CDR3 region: CASSLTPLSEQYF. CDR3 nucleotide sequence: TGTGCCAGCAGCCTTACCCCTTTGTCGGAGCAGTACTTC.

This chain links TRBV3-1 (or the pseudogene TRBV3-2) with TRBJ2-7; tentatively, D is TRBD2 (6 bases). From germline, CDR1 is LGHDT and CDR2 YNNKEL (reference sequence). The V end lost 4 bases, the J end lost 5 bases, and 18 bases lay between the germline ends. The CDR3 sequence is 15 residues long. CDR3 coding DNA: TGTGCCAGCAGCCCTACCGGGACTCAGAACCACGAGCAGTACTTC. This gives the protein CASSPTGTQNHEQYF.

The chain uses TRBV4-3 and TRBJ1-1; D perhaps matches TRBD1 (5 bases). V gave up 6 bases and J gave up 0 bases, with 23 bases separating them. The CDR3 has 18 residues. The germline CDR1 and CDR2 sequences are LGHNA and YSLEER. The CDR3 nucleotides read TGCGCCAGCAGTGGGGGAGCAGGAAAGGGAACTATGAACACTGAAGCTTTCTTT. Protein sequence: CASSGGAGKGTMNTEAFF.

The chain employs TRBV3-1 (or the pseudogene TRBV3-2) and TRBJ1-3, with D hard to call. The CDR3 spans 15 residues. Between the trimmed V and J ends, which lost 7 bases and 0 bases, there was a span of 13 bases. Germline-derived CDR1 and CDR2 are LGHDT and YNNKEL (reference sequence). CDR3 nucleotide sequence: TGTGCCAGCACCTTGTCAGCGAACTCTGGAAACACCATATATTTT. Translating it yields CASTLSANSGNTIYF.

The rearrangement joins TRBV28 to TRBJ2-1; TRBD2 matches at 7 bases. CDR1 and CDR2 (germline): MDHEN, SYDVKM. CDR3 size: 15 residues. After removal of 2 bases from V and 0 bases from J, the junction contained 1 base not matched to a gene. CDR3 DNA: TGTGCCAGCAGTTTAGGGGGGGACTCCTACAATGAGCAGTTCTTC. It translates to CASSLGGDSYNEQFF. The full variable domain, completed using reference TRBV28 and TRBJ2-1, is DVKVTQSSRYLVKRTGEKVFLECVQDMDHENMFWYRQDPGLGLRLIYFSYDVKMKEKGDIPEGYSVSREKKERFSLILESASTNQTSMYLCASSLGGDSYNEQFFGPGTRLTVL.

The CDR3 DNA reads TGTGCCAGCAGCTTACGTCAGGGGAACTATGGCTACACCTTC. This sequence encodes CASSLRQGNYGYTF. V and J are TRBV11-2 and TRBJ1-2, with D tentatively TRBD1 (6 bases). Germline CDR1 is SGHAT and CDR2 is FQNNGV. V was trimmed by 2 bases and J by 2 bases, leaving 9 bases between them. The length of the CDR3 is 14 residues.

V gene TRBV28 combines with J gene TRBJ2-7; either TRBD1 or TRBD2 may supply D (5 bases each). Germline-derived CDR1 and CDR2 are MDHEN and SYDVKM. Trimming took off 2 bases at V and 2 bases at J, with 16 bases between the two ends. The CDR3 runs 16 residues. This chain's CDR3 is CASSLSSGTSPYEQYF. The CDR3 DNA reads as TGTGCCAGCAGTTTAAGTTCCGGGACGTCACCCTACGAGCAGTACTTC.

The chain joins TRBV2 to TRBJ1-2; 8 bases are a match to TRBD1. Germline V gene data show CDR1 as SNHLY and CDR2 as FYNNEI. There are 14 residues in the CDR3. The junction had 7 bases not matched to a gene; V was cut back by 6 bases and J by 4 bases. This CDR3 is CASRTGQGPYGYTF. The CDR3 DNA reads TGTGCCAGCAGGACTGGACAGGGCCCCTATGGCTACACCTTC.

CDR3 bases: TGTGCCAGTAGTATTCGGGACAGGGGTTACGAGCAGTACTTC. Encoded protein: CASSIRDRGYEQYF. The chain carries TRBV19 and TRBJ2-7, with 10 bases lining up with TRBD1. This CDR3 contains 14 residues. Germline V gene sequence: CDR1 LNHDA, CDR2 SQIVND (reference sequence). The V gene end was trimmed by 3 bases and the J gene end by 4 bases; junction bases not matched to a gene: 3.

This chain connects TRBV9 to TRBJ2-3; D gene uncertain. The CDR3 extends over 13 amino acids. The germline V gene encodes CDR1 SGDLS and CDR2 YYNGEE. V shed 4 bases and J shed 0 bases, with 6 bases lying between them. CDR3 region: CASSYSSTDTQYF. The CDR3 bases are TGTGCCAGCAGCTATTCTAGCACAGATACGCAGTATTTT.

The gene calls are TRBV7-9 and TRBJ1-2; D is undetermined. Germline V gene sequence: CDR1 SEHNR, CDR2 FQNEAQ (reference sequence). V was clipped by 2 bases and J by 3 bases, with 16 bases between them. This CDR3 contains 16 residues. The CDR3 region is CASSLINPGADYGYTF. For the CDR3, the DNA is TGTGCCAGCAGCTTAATTAACCCAGGCGCGGACTATGGCTACACCTTC.

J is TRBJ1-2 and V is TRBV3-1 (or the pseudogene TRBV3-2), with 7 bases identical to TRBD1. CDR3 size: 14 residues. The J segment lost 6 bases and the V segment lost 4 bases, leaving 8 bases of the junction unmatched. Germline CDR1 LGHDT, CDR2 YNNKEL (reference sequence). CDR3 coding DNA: TGTGCCAGCAGCCGCTGGGACAGAACCGATGGCTACACCTTC. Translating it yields CASSRWDRTDGYTF.

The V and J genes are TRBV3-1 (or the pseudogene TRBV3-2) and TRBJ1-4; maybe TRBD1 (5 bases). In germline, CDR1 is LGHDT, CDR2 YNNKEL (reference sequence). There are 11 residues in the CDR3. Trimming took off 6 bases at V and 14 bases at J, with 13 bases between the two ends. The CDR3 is CASSLEGRLFF. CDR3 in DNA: TGTGCCAGCAGTCTAGAGGGGAGGCTGTTTTTT.

The CDR3 is CAISFGGPQETQYF. CDR3 sequence (DNA): TGTGCCATCAGTTTTGGAGGGCCCCAAGAGACCCAGTACTTC. This chain joins TRBV10-3 and TRBJ2-5; perhaps TRBD2 as D (6 bases). CDR1 is ENHRY and CDR2 is SYGVKD in the germline V gene. This CDR3 comprises 14 residues. V lost 5 bases to trimming and J lost 1 base, with 11 bases between them.

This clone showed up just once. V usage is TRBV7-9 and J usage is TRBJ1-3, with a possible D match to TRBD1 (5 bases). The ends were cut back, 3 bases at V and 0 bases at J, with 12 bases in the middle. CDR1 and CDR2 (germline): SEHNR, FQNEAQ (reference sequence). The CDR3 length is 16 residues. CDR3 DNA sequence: TGTGCCAGCAGCTTTTCAAGGGGATACTCTGGAAACACCATATATTTT. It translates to CASSFSRGYSGNTIYF.